This T cell receptor (beta chain) comes out of a study of cytomegalovirus exposure and HLA in healthy donors. Germline values: CDR1 SGDLS, CDR2 YYNGEE. V dropped 4 bases and J dropped 2 bases, with 12 bases sitting between them. The CDR3 is made up of 14 amino acids. With 60 Vbeta and 13 Jbeta primers, the PCR was carried out. Some clones are missing from TCRdb's copy, which holds only in-frame ones; the method was immunoSEQ multiplex PCR. The sample holds roughly 150,000 clones, roughly 80% seen once. Regarding this clone: Its antigen is not identified.

General study results and limits: Both high specificity and high sensitivity reportedly marked the classifier's diagnosis of cytomegalovirus status.

The receptor was derived from a man in his forties or fifties in good health and CMV-seropositive. Sequences were obtained from PBMCs. V and J are TRBV9 and TRBJ2-5; tentatively, D is TRBD2 (5 bases). This CDR3 is CASSKSSHQETQYF. The CDR3 nucleotides are TGTGCCAGCAGCAAGTCTAGCCATCAAGAGACCCAGTACTTC.